This T cell receptor (beta chain) was sequenced for a study of OX40 agonist ivuxolimab in advanced cancers. With respect to this clone: Its target is not known.

V was pared by 10 bases and J by 3 bases, with 7 bases of the junction left unmatched. The CDR3 consists of 15 residues. From germline, CDR1 is SGHTA and CDR2 FQGNSA. The method was immunoSEQ multiplex PCR; TCRdb's version includes in-frame clones alone and lacks a portion of them. This table holds about 79,000 clones, around 91% found once. Study observations and caveats: On average, a greater number of expanded clones characterised CD8+ T cells relative to CD4+.

The rearrangement uses TRBV7-2 and TRBJ2-6, with TRBD1 matching 9 bases. The sequencing here drew on CD4+ or CD8+ T cells sorted from blood, taken in a trial of the OX40 agonist ivuxolimab. This sequence originates from an adult with an advanced solid tumor such as melanoma, head and neck, liver or kidney cancer. CDR3 protein: CANLQGARGANVLTF. The CDR3 bases are TGTGCCAACTTACAGGGGGCGCGTGGGGCCAACGTCCTGACTTTC.